These T cell receptor beta chains were read from a single sample in a study of OX40 agonist ivuxolimab in advanced cancers. Clones were sequenced by immunoSEQ multiplex PCR, and TCRdb holds only the in-frame ones, with some missing. This table holds over 100,000 clones, roughly nine tenths found once. Sequenced material: CD4+ or CD8+ T cells sorted from blood, taken in a trial of the OX40 agonist ivuxolimab. These receptors were collected from an adult with an advanced solid tumor such as melanoma, head and neck, liver or kidney cancer. CDR3s leave out the opening cysteine and the closing phenylalanine or tryptophan. D genes are given only for firm matches.

v_call: TRBV4-3; d_call: NA; cdr3_aa: ASSQDSAQGYEQY
v_call: TRBV5-1; d_call: TRBD2; cdr3_aa: ASRPITSAHEQY
v_call: TRBV6-6; d_call: NA; cdr3_aa: ASSRAGQLPEAF
v_call: TRBV7-9; d_call: TRBD2; cdr3_aa: ASSLARSGGSTDTQY
v_call: TRBV10-3; d_call: NA; cdr3_aa: AISESAYEQY
v_call: TRBV7-2; d_call: TRBD2; cdr3_aa: ASSSPIPGGGTDTQY
v_call: TRBV6-5; d_call: NA; cdr3_aa: ASNTQEQGGYT
v_call: TRBV30; d_call: NA; cdr3_aa: AWSRDSTDTQY
v_call: TRBV7-7; d_call: NA; cdr3_aa: ASSLGGRQETQY
v_call: TRBV4-1; d_call: TRBD2; cdr3_aa: ASSRGTSGSTDTQY
v_call: TRBV28; d_call: NA; cdr3_aa: ASSLDVTEAF
v_call: TRBV6-5; d_call: TRBD1; cdr3_aa: ASSYARDRDYEQY
v_call: TRBV5-6; d_call: NA; cdr3_aa: ASHGGPPPNSPLH
v_call: TRBV7-2; d_call: TRBD1; cdr3_aa: ASSKDRGSGETQY
v_call: TRBV7-9; d_call: NA; cdr3_aa: ASSGDTAEQY
v_call: TRBV30; d_call: NA; cdr3_aa: AWSFTANQPQH
v_call: TRBV2; d_call: NA; cdr3_aa: ASSGLRATRSSYEQY
v_call: TRBV4-3; d_call: TRBD1; cdr3_aa: ASSQGQGKKLF